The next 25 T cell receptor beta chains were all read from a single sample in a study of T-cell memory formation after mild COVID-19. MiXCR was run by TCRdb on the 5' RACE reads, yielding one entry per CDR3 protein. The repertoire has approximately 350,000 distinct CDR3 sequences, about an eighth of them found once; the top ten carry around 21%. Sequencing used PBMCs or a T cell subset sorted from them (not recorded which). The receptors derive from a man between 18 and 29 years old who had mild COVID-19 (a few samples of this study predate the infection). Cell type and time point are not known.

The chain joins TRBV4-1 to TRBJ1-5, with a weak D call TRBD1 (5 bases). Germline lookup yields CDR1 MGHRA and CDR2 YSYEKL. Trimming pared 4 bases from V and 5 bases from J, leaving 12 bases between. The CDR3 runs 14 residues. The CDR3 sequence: CASSPDSNYQPQHF. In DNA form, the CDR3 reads TGCGCCAGCAGCCCCGACAGCAACTATCAGCCCCAGCATTTT.

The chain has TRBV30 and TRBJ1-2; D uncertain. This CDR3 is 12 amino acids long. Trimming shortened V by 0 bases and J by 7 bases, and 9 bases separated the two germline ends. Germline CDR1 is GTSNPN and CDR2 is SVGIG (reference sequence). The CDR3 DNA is TGTGCCTGGAGTGTACAGACGGGTGGCTACACCTTC. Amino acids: CAWSVQTGGYTF. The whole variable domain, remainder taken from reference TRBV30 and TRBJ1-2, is SQTIHQWPATLVQPVGSPLSLECTVEGTSNPNLYWYRQAAGRGLQLLFYSVGIGQISSEVPQNLSASRPQDRQFILSSKKLLLSDSGFYLCAWSVQTGGYTFGSGTRLTVV.

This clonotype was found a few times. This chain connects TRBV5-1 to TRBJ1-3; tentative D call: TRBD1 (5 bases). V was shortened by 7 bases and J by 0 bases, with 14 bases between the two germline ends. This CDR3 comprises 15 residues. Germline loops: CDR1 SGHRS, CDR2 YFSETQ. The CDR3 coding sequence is TGCGCCAGCTCTCGCTCCCAGGGCTCTGGAAACACCATATATTTT. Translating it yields CASSRSQGSGNTIYF.

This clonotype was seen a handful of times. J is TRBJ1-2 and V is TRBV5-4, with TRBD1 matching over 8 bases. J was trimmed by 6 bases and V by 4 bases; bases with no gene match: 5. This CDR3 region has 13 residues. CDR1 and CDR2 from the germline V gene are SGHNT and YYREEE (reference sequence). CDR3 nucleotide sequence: TGTGCCAGCAGCCCGGGACAGGTGGATGGCTACACCTTC. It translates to CASSPGQVDGYTF.

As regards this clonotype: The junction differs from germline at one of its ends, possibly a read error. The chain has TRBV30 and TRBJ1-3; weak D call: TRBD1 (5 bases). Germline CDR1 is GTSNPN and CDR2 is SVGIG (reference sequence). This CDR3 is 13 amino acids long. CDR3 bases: TGTGCCTGGAGGGGCCCCCTTCAGGGCCAGGGCGATTTT. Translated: CAWRGPLQGQGDF.

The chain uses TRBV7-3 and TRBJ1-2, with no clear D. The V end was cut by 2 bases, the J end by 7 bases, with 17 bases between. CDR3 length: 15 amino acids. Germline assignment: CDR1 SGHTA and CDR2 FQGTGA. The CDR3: CASSLGPQDPSGYTF. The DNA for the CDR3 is TGTGCCAGCAGCTTAGGGCCCCAGGATCCTTCTGGCTACACCTTC.

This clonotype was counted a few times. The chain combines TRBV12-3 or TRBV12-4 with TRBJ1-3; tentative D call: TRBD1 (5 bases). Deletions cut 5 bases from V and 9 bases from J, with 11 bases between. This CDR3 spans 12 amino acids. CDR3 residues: CASSPQGITIYF. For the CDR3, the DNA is TGTGCCAGCAGTCCCCAGGGTATCACCATATATTTT.

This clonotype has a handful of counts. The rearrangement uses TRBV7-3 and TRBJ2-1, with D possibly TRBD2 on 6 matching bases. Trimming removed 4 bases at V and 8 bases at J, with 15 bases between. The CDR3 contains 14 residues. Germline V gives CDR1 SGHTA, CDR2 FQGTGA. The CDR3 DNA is TGTGCCAGCAGCTCCCGGGACTCATCCGATGAGCAGTTCTTC. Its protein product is CASSSRDSSDEQFF.

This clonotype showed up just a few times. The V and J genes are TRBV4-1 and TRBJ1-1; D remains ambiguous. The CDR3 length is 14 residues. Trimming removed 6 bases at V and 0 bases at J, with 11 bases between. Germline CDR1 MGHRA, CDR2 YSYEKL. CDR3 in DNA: TGCGCCAGCAGTTATGGCAGACTGAACACTGAAGCTTTCTTT. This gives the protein CASSYGRLNTEAFF.

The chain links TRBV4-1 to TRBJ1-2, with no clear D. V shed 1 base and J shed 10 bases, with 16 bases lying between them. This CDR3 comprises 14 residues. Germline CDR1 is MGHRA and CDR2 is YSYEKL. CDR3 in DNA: TGCGCCAGCAGCCAAGTAGTCCCGACCGCCTACTACACCTTC. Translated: CASSQVVPTAYYTF.

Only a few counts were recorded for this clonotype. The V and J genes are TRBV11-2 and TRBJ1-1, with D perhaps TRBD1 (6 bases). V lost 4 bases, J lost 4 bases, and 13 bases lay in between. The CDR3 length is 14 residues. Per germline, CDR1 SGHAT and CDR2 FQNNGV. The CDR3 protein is CASSSPGAGTEAFF. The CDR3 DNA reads TGTGCCAGCAGCTCACCAGGGGCAGGCACTGAAGCTTTCTTT.

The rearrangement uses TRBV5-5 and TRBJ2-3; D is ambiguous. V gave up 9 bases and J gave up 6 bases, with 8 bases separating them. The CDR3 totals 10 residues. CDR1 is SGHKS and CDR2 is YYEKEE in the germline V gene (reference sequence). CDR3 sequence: CATESDTQYF. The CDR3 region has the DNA TGTGCCACGGAGTCCGATACGCAGTATTTT. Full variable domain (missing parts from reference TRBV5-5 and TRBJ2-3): DAGVTQSPTHLIKTRGQQVTLRCSPISGHKSVSWYQQVLGQGPQFIFQYYEKEERGRGNFPDRFSARQFPNYSSELNVNALLLGDSALYLCATESDTQYFGPGTRLTVL.

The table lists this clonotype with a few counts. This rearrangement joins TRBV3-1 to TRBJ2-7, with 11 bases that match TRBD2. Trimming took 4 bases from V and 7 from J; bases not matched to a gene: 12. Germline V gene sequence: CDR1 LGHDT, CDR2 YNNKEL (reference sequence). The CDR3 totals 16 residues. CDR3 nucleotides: TGTGCCAGCAGCCGATTGGGGACTAGCGGAGGACTTGAGCAGTACTTC. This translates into CASSRLGTSGGLEQYF.

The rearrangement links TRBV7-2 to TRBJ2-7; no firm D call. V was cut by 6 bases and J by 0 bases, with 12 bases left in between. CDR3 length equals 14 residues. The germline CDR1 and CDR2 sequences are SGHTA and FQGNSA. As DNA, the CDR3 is TGTGCCAGCAGTGCCCACAGCATCTCCTACGAGCAGTACGTC. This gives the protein CASSAHSISYEQYV.

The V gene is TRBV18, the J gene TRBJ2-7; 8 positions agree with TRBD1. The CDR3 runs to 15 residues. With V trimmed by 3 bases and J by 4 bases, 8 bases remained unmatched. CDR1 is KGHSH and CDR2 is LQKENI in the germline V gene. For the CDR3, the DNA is TGTGCCAGCTCACCCGCAGGAGACAGGGGTTACGAGCAGTACGTC. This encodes CASSPAGDRGYEQYV.

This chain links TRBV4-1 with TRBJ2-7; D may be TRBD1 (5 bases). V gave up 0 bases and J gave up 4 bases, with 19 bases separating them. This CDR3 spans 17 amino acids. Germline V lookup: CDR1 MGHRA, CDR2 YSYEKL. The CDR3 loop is CASSQDSARTSKYEQYF. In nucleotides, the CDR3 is TGCGCCAGCAGCCAAGATAGTGCTAGGACAAGTAAATACGAGCAGTACTTC.

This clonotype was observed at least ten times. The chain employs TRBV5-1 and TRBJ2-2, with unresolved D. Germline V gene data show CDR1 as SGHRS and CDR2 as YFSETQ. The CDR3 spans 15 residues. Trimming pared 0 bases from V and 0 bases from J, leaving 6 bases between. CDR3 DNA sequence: TGCGCCAGCAGCTTGGCCCCCGCGAACACCGGGGAGCTGTTTTTT. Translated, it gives CASSLAPANTGELFF.

CDR3 sequence reads: CASSDNTLGQNIQYF. The CDR3 DNA reads as TGTGCCAGCAGCGATAACACCCTGGGCCAAAACATTCAGTACTTC. The gene calls are TRBV12-3 or TRBV12-4 and TRBJ2-4; D is unresolved. Deletions cut 6 bases from V and 5 bases from J, with 17 bases between. CDR3 length: 15 amino acids.

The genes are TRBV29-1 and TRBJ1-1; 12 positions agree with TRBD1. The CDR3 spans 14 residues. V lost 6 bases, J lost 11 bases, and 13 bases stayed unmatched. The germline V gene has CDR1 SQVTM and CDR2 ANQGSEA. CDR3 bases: TGCAGCGTCGACCGGGACAGGGGGCGTATGGGGGCTTTCTTT. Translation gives CSVDRDRGRMGAFF.

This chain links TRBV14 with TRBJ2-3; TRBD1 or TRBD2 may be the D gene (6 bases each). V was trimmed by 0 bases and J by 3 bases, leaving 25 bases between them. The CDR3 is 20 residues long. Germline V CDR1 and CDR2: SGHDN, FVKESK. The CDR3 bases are TGTGCCAGCAGCCAAGATCTGGGACAAAGGGTATCTCTAGCGACAGATACGCAGTATTTT. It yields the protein CASSQDLGQRVSLATDTQYF.

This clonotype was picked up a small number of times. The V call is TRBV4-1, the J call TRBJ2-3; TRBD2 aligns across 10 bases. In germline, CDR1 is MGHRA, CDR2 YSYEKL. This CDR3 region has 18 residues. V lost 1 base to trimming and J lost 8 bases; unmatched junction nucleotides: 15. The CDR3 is CASSQAISLAGVLGTQYF. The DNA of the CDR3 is TGCGCCAGCAGCCAAGCAATCTCGCTAGCGGGGGTGTTAGGTACGCAGTATTTT.

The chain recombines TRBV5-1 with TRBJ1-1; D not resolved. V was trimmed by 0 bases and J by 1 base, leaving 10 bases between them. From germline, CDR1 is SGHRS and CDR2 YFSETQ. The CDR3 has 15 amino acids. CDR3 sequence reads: CASSLGGSPNTEAFF. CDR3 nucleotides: TGCGCCAGCAGCTTGGGAGGATCACCGAACACTGAAGCTTTCTTT.

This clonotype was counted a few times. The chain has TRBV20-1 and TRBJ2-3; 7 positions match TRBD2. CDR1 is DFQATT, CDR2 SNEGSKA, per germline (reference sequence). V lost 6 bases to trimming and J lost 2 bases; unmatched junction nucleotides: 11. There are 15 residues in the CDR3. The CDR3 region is CSAVSSGTFTDTQYF. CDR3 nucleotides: TGCAGTGCCGTCTCCAGCGGGACCTTCACAGATACGCAGTATTTT.

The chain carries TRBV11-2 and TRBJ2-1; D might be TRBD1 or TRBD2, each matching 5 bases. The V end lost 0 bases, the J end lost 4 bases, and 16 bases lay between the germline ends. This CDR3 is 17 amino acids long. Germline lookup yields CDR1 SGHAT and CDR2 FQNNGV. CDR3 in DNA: TGTGCCAGCAGCTTAGATCACCGGGGCAGTCGGTACAATGAGCAGTTCTTC. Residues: CASSLDHRGSRYNEQFF.

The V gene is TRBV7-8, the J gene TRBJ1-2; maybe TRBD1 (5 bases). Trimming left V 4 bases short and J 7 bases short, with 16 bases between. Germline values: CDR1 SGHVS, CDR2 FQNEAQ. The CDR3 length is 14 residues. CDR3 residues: CASSYLGPGSGYTF. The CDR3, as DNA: TGTGCCAGCAGCTATCTCGGGCCAGGGTCTGGCTACACCTTC.